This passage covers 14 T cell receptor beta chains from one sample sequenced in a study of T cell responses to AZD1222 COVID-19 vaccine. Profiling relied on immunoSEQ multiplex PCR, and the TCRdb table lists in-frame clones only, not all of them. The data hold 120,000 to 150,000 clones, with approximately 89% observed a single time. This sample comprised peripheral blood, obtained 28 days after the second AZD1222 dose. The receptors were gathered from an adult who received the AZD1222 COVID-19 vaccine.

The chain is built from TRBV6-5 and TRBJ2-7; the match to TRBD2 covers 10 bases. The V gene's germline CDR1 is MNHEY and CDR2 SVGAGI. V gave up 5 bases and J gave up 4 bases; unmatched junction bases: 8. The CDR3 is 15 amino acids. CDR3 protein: CASSRLAGAIYEQYF. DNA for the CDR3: TGTGCCAGCAGTCGGCTAGCGGGAGCCATTTACGAGCAGTACTTC.

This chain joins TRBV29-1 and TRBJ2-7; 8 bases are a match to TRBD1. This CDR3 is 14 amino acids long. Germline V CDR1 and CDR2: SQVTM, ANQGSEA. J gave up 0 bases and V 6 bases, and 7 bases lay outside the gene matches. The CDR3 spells CSVLTGDSSYEQYF. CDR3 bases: TGCAGCGTCCTGACAGGGGATAGCTCCTACGAGCAGTACTTC.

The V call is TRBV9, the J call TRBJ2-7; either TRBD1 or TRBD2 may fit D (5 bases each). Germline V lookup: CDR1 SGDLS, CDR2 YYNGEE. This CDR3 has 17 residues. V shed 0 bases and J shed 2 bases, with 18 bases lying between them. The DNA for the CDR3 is TGTGCCAGCAGCGTAGGAGGTGAGGGGAGAACTCCCTACGAGCAGTACTTC. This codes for CASSVGGEGRTPYEQYF. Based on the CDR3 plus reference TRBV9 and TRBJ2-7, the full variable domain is DSGVTQTPKHLITATGQRVTLRCSPRSGDLSVYWYQQSLDQGLQFLIQYYNGEERAKGNILERFSAQQFPDLHSELNLSSLELGDSALYFCASSVGGEGRTPYEQYFGPGTRLTVT.

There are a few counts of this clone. DNA of the CDR3: TGTGCCAGCAGCTTAGATCTGACAGGGGGAAACACCATATATTTT. Amino acid sequence: CASSLDLTGGNTIYF. V usage is TRBV7-2 and J usage is TRBJ1-3; 7 bases align to TRBD1. The CDR3 has 15 residues. The ends lost 1 base at V and 4 bases at J; junction bases unmatched: 4. CDR1 SGHTA and CDR2 FQGNSA come from the germline V gene.

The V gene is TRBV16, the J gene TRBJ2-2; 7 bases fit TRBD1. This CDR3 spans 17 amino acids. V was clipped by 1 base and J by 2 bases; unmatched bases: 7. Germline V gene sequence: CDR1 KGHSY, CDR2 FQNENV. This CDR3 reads CASSQYRQGVNTGELFF. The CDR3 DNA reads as TGTGCCAGCAGCCAATACAGGCAGGGGGTCAACACCGGGGAGCTGTTTTTT.

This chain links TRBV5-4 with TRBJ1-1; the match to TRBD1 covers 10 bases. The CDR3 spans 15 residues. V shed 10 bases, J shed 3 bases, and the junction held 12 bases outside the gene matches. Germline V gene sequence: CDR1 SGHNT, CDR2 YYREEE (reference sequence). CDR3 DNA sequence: TGTGCCGGCTTCGACAGGGGGCGGGCGGACACTGAAGCTTTCTTT. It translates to CAGFDRGRADTEAFF.

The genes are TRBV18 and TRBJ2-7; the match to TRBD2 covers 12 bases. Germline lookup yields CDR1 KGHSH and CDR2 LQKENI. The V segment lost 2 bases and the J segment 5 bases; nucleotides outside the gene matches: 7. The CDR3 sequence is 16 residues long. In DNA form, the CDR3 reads TGTGCCAGCTCACCAGCTTTTCTAGCGGGAGGGAACGAGCAGTACTTC. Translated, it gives CASSPAFLAGGNEQYF.

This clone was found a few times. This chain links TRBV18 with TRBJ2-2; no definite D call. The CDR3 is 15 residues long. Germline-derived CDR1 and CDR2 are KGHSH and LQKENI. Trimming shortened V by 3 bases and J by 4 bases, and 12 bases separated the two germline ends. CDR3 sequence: CASSPPSDRTGELFF. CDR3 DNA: TGTGCCAGCTCACCGCCGTCGGATCGCACCGGGGAGCTGTTTTTT. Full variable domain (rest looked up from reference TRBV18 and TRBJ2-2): NAGVMQNPRHLVRRRGQEARLRCSPMKGHSHVYWYRQLPEEGLKFMVYLQKENIIDESGMPKERFSAEFPKEGPSILRIQQVVRGDSAAYFCASSPPSDRTGELFFGEGSRLTVL.

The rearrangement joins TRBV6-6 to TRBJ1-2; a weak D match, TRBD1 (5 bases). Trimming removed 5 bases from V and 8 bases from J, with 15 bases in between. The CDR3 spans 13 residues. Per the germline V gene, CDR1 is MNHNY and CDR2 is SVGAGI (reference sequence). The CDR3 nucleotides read TGTGCCAGCAGTCGACCGGCGGGGGACGGCTACACCTTC. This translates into CASSRPAGDGYTF.

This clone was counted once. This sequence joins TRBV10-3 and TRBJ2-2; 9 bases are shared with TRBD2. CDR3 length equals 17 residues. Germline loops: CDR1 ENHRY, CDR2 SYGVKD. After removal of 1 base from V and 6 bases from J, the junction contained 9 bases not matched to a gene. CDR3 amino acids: CAISELTSGPMAGELFF. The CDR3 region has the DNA TGTGCCATCAGTGAGTTAACTAGCGGGCCCATGGCCGGGGAGCTGTTTTTT.

CDR3 bases: TGTGCCAGCAGCCCATTTTTGTCAGATACGCAGTATTTT. Residues: CASSPFLSDTQYF. The genes are TRBV6-5 and TRBJ2-3; D is ambiguous. Germline V gives CDR1 MNHEY, CDR2 SVGAGI. Deletions cut 6 bases from V and 4 bases from J, with 11 bases between. CDR3 length: 13 amino acids.

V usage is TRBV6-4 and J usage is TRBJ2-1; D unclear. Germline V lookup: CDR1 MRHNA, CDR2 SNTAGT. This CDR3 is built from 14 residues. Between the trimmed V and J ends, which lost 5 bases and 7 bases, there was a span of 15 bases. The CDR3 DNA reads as TGTGCCAGCAGTCAAGCGACCCAGTCGAATGAGCAGTTCTTC. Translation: CASSQATQSNEQFF.

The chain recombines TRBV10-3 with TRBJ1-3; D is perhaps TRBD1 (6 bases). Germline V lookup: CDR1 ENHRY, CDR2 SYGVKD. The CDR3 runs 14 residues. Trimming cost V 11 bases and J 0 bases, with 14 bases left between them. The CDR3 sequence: CAVLQGNSGNTIYF. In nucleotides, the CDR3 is TGTGCCGTCCTACAGGGTAACTCTGGAAACACCATATATTTT.

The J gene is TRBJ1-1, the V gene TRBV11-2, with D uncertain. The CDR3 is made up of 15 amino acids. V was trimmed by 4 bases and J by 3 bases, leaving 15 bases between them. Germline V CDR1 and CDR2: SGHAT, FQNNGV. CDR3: CASSSLMGLDTEAFF. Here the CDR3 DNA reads TGTGCCAGCAGCTCCTTAATGGGTCTAGACACTGAAGCTTTCTTT.